The rows below give T cell receptor beta chains drawn from one sample of a study of shared clonotypes between healthy human individuals. Profiled with immunoSEQ multiplex PCR; TCRdb holds only in-frame clones, not every one. The sample has fewer than 2.5 million clones; over 85% are singletons. The sequenced material came from naive CD4+ T cells from PBMCs. The receptors come from a man younger than 35 in good health. Some clones in this sample may be carry-over from other donors' samples. Each CDR3 is given with its conserved first and last residue. A D gene is named only where the DNA matches it firmly. The size entry is marked missing in some rows and otherwise reads once, few, many or a size class.

-	TRBV16	TRBJ2-2	-	CASSQSSPTGELFF	TGTGCCAGCAGCCAATCAAGCCCGACCGGGGAGCTGTTTTTT
-	TRBV6-5	TRBJ1-4	-	CASSYSGAEKLFF	TGTGCCAGCAGTTACTCAGGGGCAGAAAAACTGTTTTTT
-	TRBV28	TRBJ2-7	-	CASFTTGPFYEQYF	TGTGCCAGCTTTACGACAGGTCCTTTCTACGAGCAGTACTTC
-	TRBV7-9	TRBJ1-1	-	CASSPLWGTEAFF	TGTGCCAGCAGCCCCCTCTGGGGCACTGAAGCTTTCTTT
-	TRBV28	TRBJ1-2	-	CASSLAGREGYTF	TGTGCCAGCAGTTTGGCGGGACGAGAAGGCTACACCTTC
TRBD2	TRBV6-4	TRBJ2-7	many	CASRSGLAAYEQYF	TGTGCCAGCAGATCAGGACTAGCGGCCTACGAGCAGTACTTC
-	TRBV6-4	TRBJ2-1	-	CASSEQIYNEQFF	TGTGCCAGCAGTGAGCAGATATACAATGAGCAGTTCTTC
TRBD2	TRBV2	TRBJ2-7	once	CASSPGLALSYEQYF	TGTGCCAGCAGTCCGGGACTAGCGCTCTCCTACGAGCAGTACTTC
-	TRBV6-4	TRBJ1-1	-	CASTPEPRGTEAFF	TGTGCCAGCACCCCCGAGCCCCGAGGAACTGAAGCTTTCTTT
-	TRBV28	TRBJ2-3	-	CASSYIWGNTQYF	TGTGCCAGCAGTTACATCTGGGGGAATACGCAGTATTTT
-	TRBV6-1	TRBJ1-1	-	CASSESGGWNTEAFF	TGTGCCAGCAGTGAATCCGGGGGTTGGAACACTGAAGCTTTCTTT
-	TRBV14	TRBJ2-1	-	CASTNDLGNEQFF	TGTGCCAGCACCAACGACTTGGGCAATGAGCAGTTCTTC
-	TRBV5-6	TRBJ2-7	-	CASSLDGSSWYEQYF	TGTGCCAGCAGCTTGGACGGGAGTAGTTGGTACGAGCAGTACTTC
-	TRBV11-2	TRBJ2-3	-	CASSPTTASTDTQYF	TGTGCCAGCAGCCCCACGACAGCTAGCACAGATACGCAGTATTTT
-	TRBV29-1	TRBJ2-7	once	CSVLTLSYEQYF	TGCAGCGTCCTGACTTTAAGCTACGAGCAGTACTTC
TRBD1	TRBV14	TRBJ2-1	-	CASSQDTGAPTLTYNEQFF	TGTGCCAGCAGCCAAGATACAGGGGCCCCTACCCTTACCTACAATGAGCAGTTCTTC
TRBD1	TRBV5-5	TRBJ2-5	-	CASSYLTGLEETQYF	TGTGCCAGCAGTTACTTGACAGGGCTTGAAGAGACCCAGTACTTC
TRBD1	TRBV6-5	TRBJ1-3	-	CASRVDRAAGNTIYF	TGTGCCAGCAGGGTAGACAGGGCTGCTGGAAACACCATATATTTT
-	TRBV7-3	TRBJ2-6	once	CASSSGAGANVLTF	TGTGCCAGCAGCTCTGGGGCTGGGGCCAACGTCCTGACTTTC
-	TRBV7-2	TRBJ2-5	-	CASSLSPAVGTQYF	TGTGCCAGCAGCTTATCCCCCGCCGTGGGGACCCAGTACTTC
-	TRBV7-9	TRBJ2-7	-	CASSFDSYEQYF	TGTGCCAGCAGCTTTGACTCCTACGAGCAGTACTTC
-	TRBV27	TRBJ2-1	-	CASSLGRPRNEQFF	TGTGCCAGCAGTTTAGGACGCCCTAGGAATGAGCAGTTCTTC
-	TRBV7-2	TRBJ2-7	-	CASSLSGSSYEQYF	TGTGCCAGCAGCCTTAGCGGTAGCTCCTACGAGCAGTACTTC
-	TRBV19	TRBJ2-3	-	CATSGSSTDTQYF	TGTGCCACCAGCGGCTCTAGCACAGATACGCAGTATTTT
-	TRBV7-2	TRBJ1-2	-	CASSPQGLRRGYTF	TGTGCCAGCAGCCCCCAGGGCTTACGACGTGGCTACACCTTC
TRBD2	TRBV25-1	TRBJ2-1	-	CASTMGVGRGSDEQFF	TGTGCCAGCACTATGGGGGTCGGGAGGGGGTCCGATGAGCAGTTCTTC
TRBD1	TRBV18	TRBJ2-1	-	CASSPTGQANEQFF	TGTGCCAGCTCACCCACCGGACAGGCAAATGAGCAGTTCTTC
TRBD1	TRBV7-8	TRBJ2-7	-	CASRVTGGDEQYF	TGTGCCAGCAGAGTTACAGGGGGCGACGAGCAGTACTTC
-	TRBV28	TRBJ2-2	-	CASRRTANTGELFF	TGTGCCAGCCGGAGGACAGCGAACACCGGGGAGCTGTTTTTT
TRBD2	TRBV19	TRBJ2-5	-	CASSPYWGRGVQETQYF	TGTGCCAGTAGTCCCTATTGGGGTCGGGGGGTACAAGAGACCCAGTACTTC
TRBD1	TRBV2	TRBJ2-6	-	CASIRDREISGANVLTF	TGTGCCAGCATCCGGGACAGGGAAATCTCTGGGGCCAACGTCCTGACTTTC
TRBD2	TRBV28	TRBJ2-4	-	CASSPSGRGNIQYF	TGTGCCAGCAGTCCCTCGGGGAGGGGAAACATTCAGTACTTC
-	TRBV2	TRBJ2-7	-	CASTRDSYEQYF	TGTGCCAGCACGAGAGATTCCTACGAGCAGTACTTC
-	TRBV18	TRBJ2-3	-	CASSQQEEGAGGTDTQYF	TGTGCCAGCTCACAACAAGAAGAGGGCGCTGGGGGGACAGATACGCAGTATTTT
-	TRBV9	TRBJ2-6	-	CASSPSGASSGANVLTF	TGTGCCAGCAGCCCCTCAGGCGCCTCCTCTGGGGCCAACGTCCTGACTTTC
-	TRBV28	TRBJ2-3	once	CASTGLPASTDTQYF	TGTGCCAGCACGGGTTTGCCAGCTAGCACAGATACGCAGTATTTT
TRBD1	TRBV10-3	TRBJ1-5	-	CAISESRGDRGLQPQHF	TGTGCCATCAGTGAGTCGAGGGGGGACAGGGGGCTTCAGCCCCAGCATTTT
-	TRBV5-6	TRBJ1-2	-	CASSLRQSLGYTF	TGTGCCAGCAGCTTGCGGCAGAGCCTAGGCTACACCTTC
-	TRBV6-5	TRBJ1-1	-	CASSLRRRANTEAFF	TGTGCCAGCAGTCTACGAAGGAGGGCGAACACTGAAGCTTTCTTT
-	TRBV19	TRBJ2-5	-	CASTPVGAKTQYF	TGTGCCAGTACCCCGGTGGGGGCCAAGACCCAGTACTTC
-	TRBV19	TRBJ1-1	-	CASSIGLVNTEAFF	TGTGCCAGTAGTATCGGTCTGGTGAACACTGAAGCTTTCTTT
TRBD1	TRBV7-9	TRBJ2-1	-	CASSIAGQVYNEQFF	TGTGCCAGCAGCATCGCGGGACAGGTGTACAATGAGCAGTTCTTC
TRBD2	TRBV5-4	TRBJ2-3	-	CASTGTSGTGGTDTQYF	TGTGCCAGCACCGGGACTAGCGGAACTGGAGGAACAGATACGCAGTATTTT
-	TRBV6-5	TRBJ1-5	few	CASSYGAGGGQPQHF	TGTGCCAGCAGTTACGGGGCGGGGGGAGGTCAGCCCCAGCATTTT
-	TRBV30	TRBJ2-2	-	CAWNIESGELFF	TGTGCCTGGAATATAGAGTCCGGGGAGCTGTTTTTT
-	TRBV2	TRBJ2-7	-	CASSPRQYYEQYF	TGTGCCAGCAGTCCCCGACAGTACTACGAGCAGTACTTC
-	TRBV19	TRBJ2-7	-	CASSVRAAGRLEQYF	TGTGCCAGTAGTGTCCGGGCTGCGGGACGCCTCGAGCAGTACTTC
TRBD2	TRBV27	TRBJ2-2	-	CASSSRGRGEGTGELFF	TGTGCCAGCAGTTCCCGGGGGAGAGGGGAGGGCACCGGGGAGCTGTTTTTT
-	TRBV15	TRBJ2-1	once	CATSRGNRPTSGNEQFF	TGTGCCACCAGCAGAGGGAACCGGCCGACTAGTGGCAATGAGCAGTTCTTC